Reported below is one TCR beta chain. In its sample, this clonotype was seen a few times. Its antigen has not been determined. Base qualities were left out, and no much larger clone turns up one base away. Receptor amplification or capture employed PCR. The instrument given in TCRdb is Illumina HiSeq 2500. To reduce PCR and sequencing biases, unique molecular identifiers were built into the TCR beta cDNA libraries. Per 1 to 10 million input T cells, roughly 500,000 cDNA molecules were obtained, such that each molecule approximated one T cell. Patient libraries were prepared and sequenced with the same protocol used for the earlier healthy control dataset. Within a given batch, samples were prepared together, multiplexed and sequenced on the same HiSeq lane. In the paper's pipeline: Raw barcoded reads were processed with MIGEC, discarding single-read molecular identifier groups before consensus assembly and CDR3 extraction. Clonotype tables were post-analysed with VDJtools, normalizing diversity by down-sampling all datasets to the smallest sample size. Repertoire overlap clustering matched CDR3 amino acid but not nucleotide sequences to correct batch-related cross-sample contamination. TCRdb reprocessing: public reads trimmed at Q25 with fastp, clones called with MiXCR, in-frame beta chains kept. Each entry is one CDR3 protein sequence, shown with its most common DNA and genes. These V and J calls originate from TCRdb's pipeline instead of the authors' own analysis. A total of around 710,000 distinct CDR3 sequences appear in this sample, more than 45% of them only once. Jointly, the top ten make up 4.9% of the sample.

The sample comes from a study of post-analysis software for immune sequencing data (dated by TCRdb to between 2014 and 2016). Study-wide context: The recorded disease courses included relapsing-remitting, secondary progressive and progressive-relapsing multiple sclerosis, and some patients had no subtype annotation. Patient repertoires were compared against ten to eleven previously published healthy control repertoires from donors aged roughly 6 to 28 years. A subset of samples was prepared in parallel using single-end sample barcoding, then pooled and co-amplified after Illumina adapter ligation.

According to the germline V gene, CDR1 reads SGHTA and CDR2 reads FQGNSA. After removal of 4 bases from V and 10 bases from J, the junction retains 8 bases not matched to a gene. The CDR3 numbers 13 residues from cysteine through phenylalanine. Just CDR3 DNA is preserved here, 39 bases in frame from base 1. General conclusions and limits of the study: The control group was slightly older than the multiple sclerosis patient group. Normalized Chao1 diversity was significantly lower in multiple sclerosis patients than controls, suggesting substantial peripheral T-cell clonal expansion. Patients showed significantly higher frequencies than controls for a handful of TRBV segments, among them TRBV5-6, TRBV5-1 and TRBV20-1. Strong co-clustering of samples prepared in the same batch was shown by direct clustering with F measure, prompting a batch-effect correction.

To demonstrate the VDJtools post-analysis software, the study profiled TCR beta repertoires from the peripheral blood of approximately twelve young patients with multiple sclerosis. The multiple sclerosis patients were children and adolescents between roughly 6 and 16 years of age. This chain joins TRBV7-2 to TRBJ2-3; TRBD2 fits 7 bases in the junction. This clonotype was sampled from a girl under 18 with multiple sclerosis. The specimen was blood. The sequenced DNA is TGTGCCAGCAGCTCCCCCACTAGCGTACCGCAGTATTTT. Translated, this is CASSSPTSVPQYF.